This T cell receptor beta chain was identified in a study of CD8 T cells in ankylosing spondylitis. TCRdb recomputed calls from the 5' RACE reads with MiXCR, one row per CDR3 protein. The sample lists some 250,000 distinct CDR3 sequences; around 9.2% were seen once. In its sample, this clonotype was seen many times. CDR1 and CDR2 from the germline V gene are MNHNS and SASEGT. The V and J ends lost 6 bases and 2 bases, in that order; junction bases with no gene match: 7. The CDR3 is 15 amino acids. This chain links TRBV6-1 with TRBJ2-5; 9 bases match TRBD1. The sequenced sample was blood, either unsorted or a sorted T cell fraction (not recorded which). This clonotype was obtained from a male donor with ankylosing spondylitis or in good health (not recorded which). The CDR3 loop reads CASRPRDRVQETQYF. The CDR3, as DNA: TGTGCCAGCAGGCCCCGGGACAGGGTTCAAGAGACCCAGTACTTC.